This T cell receptor beta chain was documented in a study of control samples from healthy donors and cancer patients. The data were produced by immunoSEQ multiplex PCR, yet TCRdb's version contains in-frame clones alone and is incomplete. The sample yields under 70,000 clones, 90% seen once. V was cut by 5 bases and J by 3 bases, with 11 bases left in between. Germline V gene lookup returns CDR1 MNHEY and CDR2 SMNVEV (reference sequence). The CDR3 runs to 13 residues. The chain carries TRBV27 and TRBJ2-7; TRBD1 might be the D (6 bases). Sequencing was done on a sample of PBMCs. This TCR came from a woman in her forties or fifties with colorectal cancer. The CDR3 protein is CASSRDTDYEQYF. The CDR3 region has the DNA TGTGCCAGCAGTAGGGACACAGACTACGAGCAGTACTTC.